Listed below are T cell receptor beta chains from one sample, sequenced in a study of blood T cell repertoires in COVID-19. Profiled with immunoSEQ multiplex PCR; TCRdb holds only in-frame clones, not every one. Altogether some 240,000 clones are present, roughly 80% being singletons, with the ten largest covering roughly a tenth. Specimen: peripheral blood. These receptor sequences come from a woman at least 80 years old with acute or convalescent COVID-19. The CDR3 runs from the conserved cysteine through the conserved F or W. D genes are given only for firm matches. A row's size may be missing; if present it is once, few, many or a size class.

V: TRBV25-1
size: many
length: 15
J: TRBJ1-2
D: TRBD1
DNA: TGTGCCAGCAGTGGAGGACAGGGCTTTTACTATGGCTACACCTTC
CDR3: CASSGGQGFYYGYTF

V: TRBV5-1
size: .
length: 16
J: TRBJ2-7
D: TRBD1
DNA: TGCGCCAGCAGCTTGGCTATCGGGACAGAAGCTAGGGAGCAGTACTTC
CDR3: CASSLAIGTEAREQYF

V: TRBV3-1/TRBV3-2
size: .
length: 14
J: TRBJ1-3
D: .
DNA: TGTGCCAGCAGCCAAGCAGGTTCGGGAAACACCATATATTTT
CDR3: CASSQAGSGNTIYF

V: TRBV5-4
size: .
length: 13
J: TRBJ1-2
D: TRBD1
DNA: TGTGCCAGCAGCCCAGGGACAGGGTGGATGTTCACCTTC
CDR3: CASSPGTGWMFTF

V: TRBV7-9
size: .
length: 13
J: TRBJ2-2
D: .
DNA: TGTGCCAGCCACCGACTAGTAGCCGGGGAGCTGTTTTTT
CDR3: CASHRLVAGELFF

V: TRBV9
size: .
length: 15
J: TRBJ2-3
D: TRBD2
DNA: TGTGCCAGCACCCTTAGCGGGGGTCACACAGATACGCAGTATTTT
CDR3: CASTLSGGHTDTQYF

V: TRBV6-2/TRBV6-3
size: .
length: 14
J: TRBJ2-5
D: TRBD1
DNA: TGTGCCAGCAGCGTCCGGACAGGAGAAGAGACCCAGTACTTC
CDR3: CASSVRTGEETQYF

V: TRBV3-1/TRBV3-2
size: .
length: 12
J: TRBJ2-3
D: TRBD1
DNA: TGTGCCAGCAGGGACAGGGCAGATACGCAGTATTTT
CDR3: CASRDRADTQYF

V: TRBV5-1
size: .
length: 15
J: TRBJ1-1
D: .
DNA: TGCGCCAGCAGCCTCACTGGGGGGGCGTGGACTGAAGCTTTCTTT
CDR3: CASSLTGGAWTEAFF

V: TRBV15
size: .
length: 14
J: TRBJ1-6
D: .
DNA: TGTGCCACCAGCAGAGTGGACAGAGATTCACCCCTCCACTTT
CDR3: CATSRVDRDSPLHF

V: TRBV7-3
size: .
length: 15
J: TRBJ2-1
D: TRBD2
DNA: TGTGCCAGCAGCTTAAACTCGGGGGGATACAATGAGCAGTTCTTC
CDR3: CASSLNSGGYNEQFF

V: TRBV5-6
size: few
length: 16
J: TRBJ1-4
D: .
DNA: TGTGCCAGCAGCCTTCGGGGGGTAGCAACTAATGAAAAACTGTTTTTT
CDR3: CASSLRGVATNEKLFF

V: TRBV12-3/TRBV12-4
size: .
length: 13
J: TRBJ2-2
D: .
DNA: TGTGCCAGCAGTTCCGTTAACACCGGGGAGCTGTTTTTT
CDR3: CASSSVNTGELFF

V: TRBV28
size: once
length: 15
J: TRBJ2-7
D: TRBD2
DNA: TGTGCCAGCAGCAAGACTAGCGGGGATACGGGTGAGCAGTACTTC
CDR3: CASSKTSGDTGEQYF

V: TRBV2
size: few
length: 15
J: TRBJ2-2
D: TRBD1
DNA: TGTGCCAGCAGTTTAGGACAGGGGGGAACCGGGGAGCTGTTTTTT
CDR3: CASSLGQGGTGELFF

V: TRBV3-1/TRBV3-2
size: few
length: 12
J: TRBJ2-1
D: .
DNA: TGTGCCAGCAGCCGAAGTCGGAATGAGCAGTTCTTC
CDR3: CASSRSRNEQFF

V: TRBV28
size: .
length: 14
J: TRBJ1-5
D: TRBD1
DNA: TGTGCCAGCAGAGTGACAGGGACAAATCAGCCCCAGCATTTT
CDR3: CASRVTGTNQPQHF

V: TRBV6-5
size: once
length: 13
J: TRBJ1-2
D: TRBD1
DNA: TGTGCCAGCGGCCCCGGGACAGGGGATGGCTACACCTTC
CDR3: CASGPGTGDGYTF

V: TRBV9
size: .
length: 15
J: TRBJ1-6
D: .
DNA: TGTGCCAGCAGCGTTTTCGGTGCTAACAATTCACCCCTCCACTTT
CDR3: CASSVFGANNSPLHF

V: TRBV6-4
size: .
length: 18
J: TRBJ1-6
D: .
DNA: TGTGCCAGCCCCCTGGGCCGGGGTAGTGCCCCCTATAATTCACCCCTCCACTTT
CDR3: CASPLGRGSAPYNSPLHF

V: TRBV19
size: .
length: 14
J: TRBJ2-7
D: .
DNA: TGTGCCAGTAGTATGGGCCCAAACTCCTACGAGCAGTACTTC
CDR3: CASSMGPNSYEQYF

V: TRBV30
size: .
length: 14
J: TRBJ2-7
D: TRBD1
DNA: TGTGCCTGGAGTATCCCGGACAGGGGCCACGAGCAGTACTTC
CDR3: CAWSIPDRGHEQYF

V: TRBV19
size: .
length: 16
J: TRBJ1-5
D: TRBD1
DNA: TGTGCCAGTAGTCGGGCGGACAGGGGCCACAATCAGCCCCAGCATTTT
CDR3: CASSRADRGHNQPQHF

V: TRBV6-6
size: .
length: 18
J: TRBJ1-5
D: .
DNA: TGTGCCAGCAGTCCTCGAATCGGGGGAGGGTATAGCAATCAGCCCCAGCATTTT
CDR3: CASSPRIGGGYSNQPQHF

V: TRBV28
size: .
length: 17
J: TRBJ2-6
D: .
DNA: TGTGCCAGCGTGCCGGAGAAGTTTAGCTCTGGGGCCAACGTCCTGACTTTC
CDR3: CASVPEKFSSGANVLTF

V: TRBV6-5
size: .
length: 15
J: TRBJ1-2
D: .
DNA: TGTGCCAGCAGACCCAGACAGGCCCCTAACTATGGCTACACCTTC
CDR3: CASRPRQAPNYGYTF

V: TRBV18
size: .
length: 17
J: TRBJ2-2
D: .
DNA: TGTGCCAGCTCACCCTACCTAAGCCGGGAGAACACCGGGGAGCTGTTTTTT
CDR3: CASSPYLSRENTGELFF